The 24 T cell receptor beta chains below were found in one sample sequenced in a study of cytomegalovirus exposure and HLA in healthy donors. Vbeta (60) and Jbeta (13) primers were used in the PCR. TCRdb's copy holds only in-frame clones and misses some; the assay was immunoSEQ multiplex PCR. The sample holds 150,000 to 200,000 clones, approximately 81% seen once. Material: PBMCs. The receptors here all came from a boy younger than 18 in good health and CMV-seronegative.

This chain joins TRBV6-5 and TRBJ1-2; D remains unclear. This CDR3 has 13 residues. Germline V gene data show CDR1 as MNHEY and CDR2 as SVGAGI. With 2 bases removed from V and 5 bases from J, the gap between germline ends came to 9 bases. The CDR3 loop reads CASSYTVDYGYTF. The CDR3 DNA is TGTGCCAGCAGTTACACAGTTGATTATGGCTACACCTTC.

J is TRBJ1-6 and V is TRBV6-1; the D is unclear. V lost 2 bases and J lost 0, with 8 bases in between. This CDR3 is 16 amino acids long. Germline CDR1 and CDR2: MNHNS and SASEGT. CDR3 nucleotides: TGTGCCAGCAGTGAAAGACTGAGCTCCTATAATTCACCCCTCCACTTT. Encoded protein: CASSERLSSYNSPLHF.

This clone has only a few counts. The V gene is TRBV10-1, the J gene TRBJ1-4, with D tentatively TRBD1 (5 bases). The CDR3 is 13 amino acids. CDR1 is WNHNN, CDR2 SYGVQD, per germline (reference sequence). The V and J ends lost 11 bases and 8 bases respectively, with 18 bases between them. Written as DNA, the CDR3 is TGCGCCTCAAGTGCAGGGTCGGAAGAAAAACTGTTTTTT. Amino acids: CASSAGSEEKLFF.

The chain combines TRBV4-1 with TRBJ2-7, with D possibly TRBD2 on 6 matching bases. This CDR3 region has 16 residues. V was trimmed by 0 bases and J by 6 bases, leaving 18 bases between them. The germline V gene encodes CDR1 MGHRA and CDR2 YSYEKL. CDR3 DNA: TGCGCCAGCAGCCAAGACCTCGCGGGAACCGCCTCCGAGCAGTACTTC. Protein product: CASSQDLAGTASEQYF.

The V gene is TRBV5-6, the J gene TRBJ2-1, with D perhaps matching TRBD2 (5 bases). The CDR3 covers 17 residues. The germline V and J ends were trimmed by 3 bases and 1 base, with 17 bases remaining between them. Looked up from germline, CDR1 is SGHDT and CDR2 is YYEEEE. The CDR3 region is CASSSPREQRSYNEQFF. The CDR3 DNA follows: TGTGCCAGCAGCTCCCCTAGGGAACAGCGGTCCTACAATGAGCAGTTCTTC.

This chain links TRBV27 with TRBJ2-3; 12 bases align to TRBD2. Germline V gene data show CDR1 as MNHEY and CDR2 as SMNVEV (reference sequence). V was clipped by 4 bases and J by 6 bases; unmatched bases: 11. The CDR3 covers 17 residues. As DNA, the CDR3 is TGTGCCAGCAGTTCTACGACTAGCGGGAGTTTCTGGGATACGCAGTATTTT. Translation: CASSSTTSGSFWDTQYF.

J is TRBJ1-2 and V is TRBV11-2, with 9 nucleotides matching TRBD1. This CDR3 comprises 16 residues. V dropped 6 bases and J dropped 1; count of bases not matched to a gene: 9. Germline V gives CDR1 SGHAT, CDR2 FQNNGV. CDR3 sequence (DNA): TGTGCCAGCAGGGTCGGGACAGGGAGAAATAACTATGGCTACACCTTC. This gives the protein CASRVGTGRNNYGYTF.

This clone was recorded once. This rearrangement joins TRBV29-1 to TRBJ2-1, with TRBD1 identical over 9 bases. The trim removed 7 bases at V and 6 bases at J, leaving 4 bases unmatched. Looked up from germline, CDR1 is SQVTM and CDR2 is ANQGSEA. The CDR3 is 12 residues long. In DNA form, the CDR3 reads TGCAGCGGGGGACAGGGCGTCAATGAGCAGTTCTTC. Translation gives CSGGQGVNEQFF.

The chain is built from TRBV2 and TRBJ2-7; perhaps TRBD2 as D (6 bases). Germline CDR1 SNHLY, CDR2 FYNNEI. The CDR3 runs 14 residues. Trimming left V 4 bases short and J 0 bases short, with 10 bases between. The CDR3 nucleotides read TGTGCCAGCAGTGGGGGGGTGGGCTCCTACGAGCAGTACTTC. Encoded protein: CASSGGVGSYEQYF.

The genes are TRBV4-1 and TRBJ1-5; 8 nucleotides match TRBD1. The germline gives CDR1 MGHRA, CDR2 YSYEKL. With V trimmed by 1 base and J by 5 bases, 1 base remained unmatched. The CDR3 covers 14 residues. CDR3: CASSQVQGDQPQHF. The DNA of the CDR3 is TGCGCCAGCAGCCAAGTACAGGGGGATCAGCCCCAGCATTTT.

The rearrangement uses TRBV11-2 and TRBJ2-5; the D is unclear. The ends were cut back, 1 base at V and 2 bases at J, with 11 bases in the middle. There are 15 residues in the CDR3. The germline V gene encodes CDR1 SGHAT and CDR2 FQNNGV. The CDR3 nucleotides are TGTGCCAGCAGCTTAGTGGCTGCGCGGCAAGAGACCCAGTACTTC. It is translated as CASSLVAARQETQYF. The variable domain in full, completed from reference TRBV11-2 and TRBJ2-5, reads EAGVAQSPRYKIIEKRQSVAFWCNPISGHATLYWYQQILGQGPKLLIQFQNNGVVDDSQLPKDRFSAERLKGVDSTLKIQPAKLEDSAVYLCASSLVAARQETQYFGPGTRLLVL.

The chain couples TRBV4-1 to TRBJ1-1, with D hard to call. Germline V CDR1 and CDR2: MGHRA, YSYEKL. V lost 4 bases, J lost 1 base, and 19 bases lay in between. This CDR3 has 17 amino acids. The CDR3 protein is CASSRSSPNSGNTEAFF. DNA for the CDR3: TGCGCCAGCAGCCGGTCATCCCCGAACTCAGGGAACACTGAAGCTTTCTTT.

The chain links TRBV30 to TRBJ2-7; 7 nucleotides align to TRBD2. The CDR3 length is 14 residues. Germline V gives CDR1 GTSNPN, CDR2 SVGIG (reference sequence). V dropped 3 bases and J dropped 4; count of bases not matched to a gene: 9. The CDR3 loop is CAWRGRERSYEQYF. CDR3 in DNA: TGTGCCTGGAGGGGGCGGGAGCGGAGTTACGAGCAGTACTTC.

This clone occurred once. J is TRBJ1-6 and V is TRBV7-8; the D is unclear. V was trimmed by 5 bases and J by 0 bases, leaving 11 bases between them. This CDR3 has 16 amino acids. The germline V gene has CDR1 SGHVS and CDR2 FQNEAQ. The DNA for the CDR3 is TGTGCCAGCAGCGCCCGAGGGAGCTCCTATAATTCACCCCTCCACTTT. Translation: CASSARGSSYNSPLHF.

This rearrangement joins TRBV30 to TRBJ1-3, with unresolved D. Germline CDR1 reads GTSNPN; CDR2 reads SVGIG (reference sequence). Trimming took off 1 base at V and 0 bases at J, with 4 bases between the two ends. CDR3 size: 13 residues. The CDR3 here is CAWSGSSGNTIYF. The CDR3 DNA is TGTGCCTGGAGTGGGAGCTCTGGAAACACCATATATTTT. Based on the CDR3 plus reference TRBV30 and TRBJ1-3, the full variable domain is SQTIHQWPATLVQPVGSPLSLECTVEGTSNPNLYWYRQAAGRGLQLLFYSVGIGQISSEVPQNLSASRPQDRQFILSSKKLLLSDSGFYLCAWSGSSGNTIYFGEGSWLTVV.

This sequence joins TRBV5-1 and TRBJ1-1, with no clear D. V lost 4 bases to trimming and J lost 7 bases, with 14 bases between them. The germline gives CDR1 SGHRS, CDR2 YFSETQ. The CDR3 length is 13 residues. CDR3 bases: TGCGCCAGCAGCCAAACGGGTAGATTTGAAGCTTTCTTT. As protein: CASSQTGRFEAFF. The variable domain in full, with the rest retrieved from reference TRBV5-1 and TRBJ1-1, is KAGVTQTPRYLIKTRGQQVTLSCSPISGHRSVSWYQQTPGQGLQFLFEYFSETQRNKGNFPGRFSGRQFSNSRSEMNVSTLELGDSALYLCASSQTGRFEAFFGQGTRLTVV.

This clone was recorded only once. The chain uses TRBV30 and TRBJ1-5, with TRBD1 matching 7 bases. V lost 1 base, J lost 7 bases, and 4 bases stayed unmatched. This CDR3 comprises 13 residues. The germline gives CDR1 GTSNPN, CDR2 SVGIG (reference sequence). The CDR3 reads CAWSGTGQQPQHF. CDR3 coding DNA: TGTGCCTGGAGTGGGACAGGTCAGCAGCCCCAGCATTTT.

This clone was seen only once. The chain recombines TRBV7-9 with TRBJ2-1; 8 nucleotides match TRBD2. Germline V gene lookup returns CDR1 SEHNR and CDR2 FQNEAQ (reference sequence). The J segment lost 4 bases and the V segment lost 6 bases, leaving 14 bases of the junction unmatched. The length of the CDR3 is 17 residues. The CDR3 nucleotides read TGTGCCAGCAGTCGACGATTAAGCGGGAGAGGGTACAATGAGCAGTTCTTC. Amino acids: CASSRRLSGRGYNEQFF.

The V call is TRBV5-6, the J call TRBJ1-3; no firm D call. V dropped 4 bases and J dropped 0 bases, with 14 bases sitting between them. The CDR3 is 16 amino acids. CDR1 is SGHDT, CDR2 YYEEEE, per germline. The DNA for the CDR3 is TGTGCCAGCAGCCTCACACAGCTCCTCTCTGGAAACACCATATATTTT. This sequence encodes CASSLTQLLSGNTIYF.

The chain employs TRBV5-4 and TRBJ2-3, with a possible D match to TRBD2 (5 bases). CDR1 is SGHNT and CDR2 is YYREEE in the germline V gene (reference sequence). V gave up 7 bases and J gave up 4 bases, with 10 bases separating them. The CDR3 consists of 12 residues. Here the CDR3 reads CASGRPADTQYF. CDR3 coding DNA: TGTGCCAGCGGGAGACCCGCAGATACGCAGTATTTT.

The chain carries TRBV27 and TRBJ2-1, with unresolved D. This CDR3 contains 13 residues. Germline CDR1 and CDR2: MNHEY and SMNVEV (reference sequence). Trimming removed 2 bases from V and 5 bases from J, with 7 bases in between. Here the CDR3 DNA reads TGTGCCAGCAGTTTAGCGCGGAACAATGAGCAGTTCTTC. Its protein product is CASSLARNNEQFF.

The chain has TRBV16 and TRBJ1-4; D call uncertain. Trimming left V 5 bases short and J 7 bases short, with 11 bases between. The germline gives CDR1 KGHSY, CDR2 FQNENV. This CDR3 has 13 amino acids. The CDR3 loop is CASSGRGSEKLFF. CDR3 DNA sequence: TGTGCCAGCAGCGGGCGGGGAAGTGAAAAACTGTTTTTT.

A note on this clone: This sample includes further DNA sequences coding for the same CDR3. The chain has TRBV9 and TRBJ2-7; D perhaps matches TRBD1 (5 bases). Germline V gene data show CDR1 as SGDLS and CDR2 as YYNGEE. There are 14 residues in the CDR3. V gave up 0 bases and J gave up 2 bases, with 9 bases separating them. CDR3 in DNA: TGTGCCAGCAGCGTAGGGCAGGGAACCTACGAGCAGTACTTC. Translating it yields CASSVGQGTYEQYF. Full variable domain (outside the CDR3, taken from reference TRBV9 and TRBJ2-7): DSGVTQTPKHLITATGQRVTLRCSPRSGDLSVYWYQQSLDQGLQFLIQYYNGEERAKGNILERFSAQQFPDLHSELNLSSLELGDSALYFCASSVGQGTYEQYFGPGTRLTVT.

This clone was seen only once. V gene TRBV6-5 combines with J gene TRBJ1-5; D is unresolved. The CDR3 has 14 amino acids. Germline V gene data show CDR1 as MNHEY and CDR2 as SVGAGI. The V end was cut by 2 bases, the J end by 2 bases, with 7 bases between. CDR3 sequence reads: CASSYASGNQPQHF. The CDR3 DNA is TGTGCCAGCAGTTACGCTTCAGGCAATCAGCCCCAGCATTTT.